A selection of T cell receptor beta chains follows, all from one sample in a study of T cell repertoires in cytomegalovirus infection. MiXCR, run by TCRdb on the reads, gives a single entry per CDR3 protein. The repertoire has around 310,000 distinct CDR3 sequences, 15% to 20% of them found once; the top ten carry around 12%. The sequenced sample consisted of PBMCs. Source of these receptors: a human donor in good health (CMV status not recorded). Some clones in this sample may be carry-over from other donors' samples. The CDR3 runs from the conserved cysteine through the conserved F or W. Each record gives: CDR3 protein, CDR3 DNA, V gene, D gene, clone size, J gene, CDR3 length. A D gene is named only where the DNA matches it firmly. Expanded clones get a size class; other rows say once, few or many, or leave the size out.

cdr3_aa: CASSRPGGYQPQHF; cdr3_nt: TGTGCCAGCTCACGACCGGGCGGATATCAGCCCCAGCATTTT; v_call: TRBV18; d_call: -; clone_size: -; j_call: TRBJ1-5; cdr3_length: 14
cdr3_aa: CASSLVPAGLVAGNTIYF; cdr3_nt: TGTGCCAGCAGCTTAGTCCCGGCAGGGTTGGTGGCTGGAAACACCATATATTTT; v_call: TRBV7-8; d_call: -; clone_size: many; j_call: TRBJ1-3; cdr3_length: 18
cdr3_aa: CASSLGQGIYEQYF; cdr3_nt: TGTGCCAGCAGTTTAGGGCAGGGGATCTACGAGCAGTACTTC; v_call: TRBV28; d_call: -; clone_size: many; j_call: TRBJ2-7; cdr3_length: 14
cdr3_aa: CSASTEGSGANVLTF; cdr3_nt: TGCAGTGCTAGTACGGAGGGTTCTGGGGCCAACGTCCTGACTTTC; v_call: TRBV20-1; d_call: -; clone_size: -; j_call: TRBJ2-6; cdr3_length: 15
cdr3_aa: CSARRTGNTGELFF; cdr3_nt: TGCAGTGCTAGGCGGACGGGGAACACCGGGGAGCTGTTTTTT; v_call: TRBV20-1; d_call: -; clone_size: few; j_call: TRBJ2-2; cdr3_length: 14
cdr3_aa: CASSLYRTEDYGYTF; cdr3_nt: TGCGCCAGCAGCTTGTACCGGACAGAGGACTATGGCTACACCTTC; v_call: TRBV5-1; d_call: -; clone_size: -; j_call: TRBJ1-2; cdr3_length: 15
cdr3_aa: CASSLGTGPTYGYTF; cdr3_nt: TGTGCCAGCAGCTTGGGGACAGGACCGACCTATGGCTACACCTTC; v_call: TRBV7-2; d_call: TRBD1; clone_size: -; j_call: TRBJ1-2; cdr3_length: 15
cdr3_aa: CASSLPRKGPGYNEQFF; cdr3_nt: TGTGCCAGCAGTTTGCCCAGGAAGGGCCCGGGGTACAATGAGCAGTTCTTC; v_call: TRBV12-3/TRBV12-4; d_call: -; clone_size: many; j_call: TRBJ2-1; cdr3_length: 17
cdr3_aa: CASAGGPYNEQFF; cdr3_nt: TGTGCAAGCGCGGGGGGGCCCTACAATGAGCAGTTCTTC; v_call: TRBV7-3; d_call: TRBD2; clone_size: many; j_call: TRBJ2-1; cdr3_length: 13
cdr3_aa: CASSLWTVQETQYF; cdr3_nt: TGTGCCAGCAGCCTCTGGACAGTCCAAGAGACCCAGTACTTC; v_call: TRBV3-1; d_call: -; clone_size: -; j_call: TRBJ2-5; cdr3_length: 14
cdr3_aa: CASSQGLGGPLGYEQYF; cdr3_nt: TGTGCCAGCAGCCAAGGGCTTGGCGGGCCCCTTGGCTACGAGCAGTACTTC; v_call: TRBV3-1; d_call: -; clone_size: -; j_call: TRBJ2-7; cdr3_length: 17
cdr3_aa: CASSARTYSTDTQYF; cdr3_nt: TGTGCCAGCAGCGCCAGGACATATAGCACAGATACGCAGTATTTT; v_call: TRBV9; d_call: -; clone_size: -; j_call: TRBJ2-3; cdr3_length: 15
cdr3_aa: CSARDPTRVYGYTF; cdr3_nt: TGCAGTGCTAGAGATCCCACGAGGGTCTATGGCTACACCTTC; v_call: TRBV20-1; d_call: -; clone_size: few; j_call: TRBJ1-2; cdr3_length: 14
cdr3_aa: CSARDMDSSYEQYF; cdr3_nt: TGCAGTGCTAGAGATATGGACAGCTCATACGAGCAGTACTTC; v_call: TRBV20-1; d_call: -; clone_size: few; j_call: TRBJ2-7; cdr3_length: 14
cdr3_aa: CAITNRPAGGNTEAFF; cdr3_nt: TGTGCCATCACCAACCGGCCGGCAGGGGGAAACACTGAAGCTTTCTTT; v_call: TRBV10-3; d_call: TRBD1; clone_size: many; j_call: TRBJ1-1; cdr3_length: 16
cdr3_aa: CASSLGPGASEKLFF; cdr3_nt: TGTGCCAGCAGCTTAGGTCCGGGGGCTAGTGAAAAACTGTTTTTT; v_call: TRBV7-6; d_call: -; clone_size: few; j_call: TRBJ1-4; cdr3_length: 15
cdr3_aa: CSARGGLEKLFF; cdr3_nt: TGCAGTGCTAGGGGGGGGCTCGAAAAACTGTTTTTT; v_call: TRBV20-1; d_call: -; clone_size: -; j_call: TRBJ1-4; cdr3_length: 12
cdr3_aa: CASRKIGGITEAFF; cdr3_nt: TGTGCCAGCCGAAAAATAGGGGGTATCACTGAAGCTTTCTTT; v_call: TRBV25-1; d_call: -; clone_size: many; j_call: TRBJ1-1; cdr3_length: 14
cdr3_aa: CASSENWGRETQYF; cdr3_nt: TGTGCCAGCAGTGAAAACTGGGGGCGGGAGACCCAGTACTTC; v_call: TRBV28; d_call: -; clone_size: few; j_call: TRBJ2-5; cdr3_length: 14
cdr3_aa: CASSRSGAGETQYF; cdr3_nt: TGTGCCAGCAGCCGATCGGGGGCGGGAGAGACCCAGTACTTC; v_call: TRBV4-2; d_call: -; clone_size: few; j_call: TRBJ2-5; cdr3_length: 14
cdr3_aa: CASSLTGGRGDTQYF; cdr3_nt: TGTGCCAGCAGCTTAACAGGGGGCCGGGGAGATACGCAGTATTTT; v_call: TRBV7-6; d_call: TRBD1; clone_size: many; j_call: TRBJ2-3; cdr3_length: 15
cdr3_aa: CASSEMVAGGTGELFF; cdr3_nt: TGTGCCAGCAGTGAGATGGTAGCGGGGGGCACCGGGGAGCTGTTTTTT; v_call: TRBV6-1; d_call: TRBD2; clone_size: -; j_call: TRBJ2-2; cdr3_length: 16
cdr3_aa: CASSSEQGRNQPQHF; cdr3_nt: TGTGCCAGCAGTTCAGAACAGGGCCGCAATCAGCCCCAGCATTTT; v_call: TRBV6-6; d_call: -; clone_size: -; j_call: TRBJ1-5; cdr3_length: 15
cdr3_aa: CASSLGGVWNEKLFF; cdr3_nt: TGTGCCAGCAGCTTAGGGGGGGTCTGGAATGAAAAACTGTTTTTT; v_call: TRBV7-2; d_call: -; clone_size: many; j_call: TRBJ1-4; cdr3_length: 15
cdr3_aa: CASSLGRGKEYF; cdr3_nt: TGTGCCAGCAGCTTAGGGAGGGGGAAGGAGTATTTT; v_call: TRBV7-2; d_call: -; clone_size: few; j_call: TRBJ2-3; cdr3_length: 12
cdr3_aa: CSAAAGGNTIYF; cdr3_nt: TGCAGCGCTGCCGCGGGGGGAAACACCATATATTTT; v_call: TRBV29-1; d_call: -; clone_size: -; j_call: TRBJ1-3; cdr3_length: 12
cdr3_aa: CASTRRGVEKLFF; cdr3_nt: TGTGCCAGCACGAGGAGGGGGGTAGAAAAACTGTTTTTT; v_call: TRBV7-2; d_call: -; clone_size: -; j_call: TRBJ1-4; cdr3_length: 13
cdr3_aa: CASSYSSGRVTEQFF; cdr3_nt: TGTGCCAGCAGTTACTCTTCTGGCAGGGTCACTGAGCAGTTCTTC; v_call: TRBV6-5; d_call: -; clone_size: many; j_call: TRBJ2-1; cdr3_length: 15
cdr3_aa: CISVPEAGATGDCKNIQYF; cdr3_nt: -; v_call: TRBV7-5; d_call: -; clone_size: -; j_call: TRBJ2-4; cdr3_length: 19
cdr3_aa: CASSDPAHLLSSYNEQFF; cdr3_nt: TGTGCCAGCAGCGACCCCGCTCATCTATTGAGCTCCTACAATGAGCAGTTCTTC; v_call: TRBV9; d_call: -; clone_size: few; j_call: TRBJ2-1; cdr3_length: 18
cdr3_aa: CASSFDSLREQYF; cdr3_nt: TGCGCCAGCAGCTTCGACAGTCTCCGAGAGCAGTACTTC; v_call: TRBV5-1; d_call: -; clone_size: many; j_call: TRBJ2-7; cdr3_length: 13
cdr3_aa: CASWTSNQPQHF; cdr3_nt: TGTGCCAGCTGGACGAGCAATCAGCCCCAGCATTTT; v_call: TRBV6-1; d_call: -; clone_size: -; j_call: TRBJ1-5; cdr3_length: 12
cdr3_aa: CASSIYRVANYGYTF; cdr3_nt: TGTGCCAGCAGCATCTACAGAGTCGCTAACTATGGCTACACCTTC; v_call: TRBV7-8; d_call: -; clone_size: many; j_call: TRBJ1-2; cdr3_length: 15